These 20 T cell receptor beta chains share one sample of origin, sequenced in a study of blood T cell repertoires in COVID-19. Sequencing used immunoSEQ multiplex PCR; TCRdb keeps in-frame clones, though not all of them. The data show hundreds of thousands of clones, 70% to 90% seen once. Input material: peripheral blood. The receptor set was obtained from a woman aged 50 to 60 with acute or convalescent COVID-19.

The rearrangement joins TRBV24-1 to TRBJ1-2; 8 positions match TRBD1. J gave up 8 bases and V 3 bases, and 4 bases lay outside the gene matches. Germline V CDR1 and CDR2: KGHDR, SFDVKD. CDR3 size: 13 residues. The CDR3 sequence: CATSDDRGRGYTF. CDR3 sequence (DNA): TGTGCCACCAGTGATGACAGGGGTCGGGGCTACACCTTC.

Note on this clone: Sequence at one end of the junction differs from germline and may be a read error. The chain joins TRBV3-1 (or the pseudogene TRBV3-2) to TRBJ1-1; the D is unclear. This CDR3 is 9 amino acids long. Per the germline V gene, CDR1 is LGHDT and CDR2 is YNNKEL (reference sequence). This CDR3 reads CASSHPRVF. The CDR3 nucleotides read TGTGCCAGCAGCCACCCTCGGGTCTTT.

This chain uses TRBV6-5 with TRBJ2-2; D is unclear. Germline CDR1 is MNHEY and CDR2 is SVGAGI. This CDR3 is built from 14 residues. V dropped 0 bases and J dropped 6 bases, with 8 bases sitting between them. The CDR3 coding sequence is TGTGCCAGCAGTTACTCGATGCGTTCCGGGGAGCTGTTTTTT. As protein: CASSYSMRSGELFF.

The rearrangement uses TRBV19 and TRBJ1-2, with a weak D call TRBD1 (6 bases). Germline V gene lookup returns CDR1 LNHDA and CDR2 SQIVND (reference sequence). Trimming removed 3 bases at V and 5 bases at J, with 19 bases between. The CDR3 spans 16 residues. CDR3 nucleotides: TGTGCCAGTAGTATGCTGGGTCGCGCAGGGGCATATGGCTACACCTTC. Residues: CASSMLGRAGAYGYTF.

The V and J genes are TRBV7-8 and TRBJ1-3; TRBD1 aligns across 10 bases. V shed 5 bases, J shed 12 bases, and the junction held 10 bases outside the gene matches. The CDR3 runs to 14 residues. CDR1 is SGHVS and CDR2 is FQNEAQ in the germline V gene. The CDR3 region is CASSHPGTGVNIYF. Here the CDR3 DNA reads TGTGCCAGCAGCCATCCCGGGACAGGGGTCAACATATATTTT.

The chain combines TRBV27 with TRBJ2-2, with TRBD2 matching over 11 bases. This CDR3 has 16 residues. Germline V gene sequence: CDR1 MNHEY, CDR2 SMNVEV (reference sequence). V shed 4 bases, J shed 4 bases, and the junction held 5 bases outside the gene matches. CDR3 region: CASSYLLAGGTGELFF. CDR3 bases: TGTGCCAGCAGTTACCTTCTAGCGGGGGGCACCGGGGAGCTGTTTTTT.

There are a few counts of this clone. J is TRBJ1-2 and V is TRBV7-2; possible D gene TRBD1, 5 bases. Germline V gene data show CDR1 as SGHTA and CDR2 as FQGNSA. The CDR3 is 14 amino acids. Trimming left V 5 bases short and J 6 bases short, with 16 bases between. The CDR3 reads CASSQPLGLNGYTF. Written as DNA, the CDR3 is TGTGCCAGCAGCCAACCGTTGGGACTGAATGGCTACACCTTC.

The V gene is TRBV27, the J gene TRBJ1-1, with TRBD1 identical over 7 bases. This CDR3 is 15 amino acids long. Germline CDR1 MNHEY, CDR2 SMNVEV (reference sequence). V lost 2 bases, J lost 3 bases, and 6 bases stayed unmatched. The CDR3 coding sequence is TGTGCCAGCAGTTTAGCCGGGACAGTCGACACTGAAGCTTTCTTT. It translates to CASSLAGTVDTEAFF.

The sample holds a few counts of this clone. The chain employs TRBV4-3 and TRBJ2-2; a weak D match, TRBD2 (6 bases). Germline CDR1 and CDR2: LGHNA and YSLEER. The CDR3 runs 16 residues. The ends were cut back, 3 bases at V and 2 bases at J, with 13 bases in the middle. Here the CDR3 reads CASSHPTAGNTGELFF. CDR3 DNA sequence: TGCGCCAGCAGCCACCCAACAGCGGGTAACACCGGGGAGCTGTTTTTT.

The chain has TRBV6-6 and TRBJ2-5, with D perhaps matching TRBD1 (5 bases). The ends were cut back, 8 bases at V and 0 bases at J, with 16 bases in the middle. The CDR3 runs to 15 residues. Germline assignment: CDR1 MNHNY and CDR2 SVGAGI (reference sequence). This CDR3 reads CASGKGRVDQETQYF. In nucleotides, the CDR3 is TGTGCCAGCGGGAAGGGCAGGGTAGACCAAGAGACCCAGTACTTC.

This clone was counted a few times. In DNA form, the CDR3 reads TGTGCCAGTGCCCGGGACTACAATGAGCAGTTCTTC. Its translation: CASARDYNEQFF. The chain recombines TRBV19 with TRBJ2-1; TRBD2 might be the D (5 bases). V was trimmed by 8 bases and J by 3 bases, leaving 8 bases between them. The CDR3 is 12 amino acids. The germline gives CDR1 LNHDA, CDR2 SQIVND (reference sequence). Supplemented by reference TRBV19 and TRBJ2-1, the full variable domain reads DGGITQSPKYLFRKEGQNVTLSCEQNLNHDAMYWYRQDPGQGLRLIYYSQIVNDFQKGDIAEGYSVSREKKESFPLTVTSAQKNPTAFYLCASARDYNEQFFGPGTRLTVL.

The CDR3 loop reads CASSEEGGPIEAFF. The CDR3 DNA reads as TGTGCCAGCAGCGAAGAAGGGGGCCCGATTGAAGCTTTCTTT. The chain employs TRBV11-1 and TRBJ1-1; 7 bases agree with TRBD1. The CDR3 contains 14 residues. The ends lost 5 bases at V and 7 bases at J; junction bases unmatched: 10. Germline CDR1 is SGHAT and CDR2 is FQDESV (reference sequence).

A note on this clone: The same CDR3 also results from other DNA sequences found in this sample. V and J are TRBV11-1 and TRBJ2-5; D may be TRBD2 (7 bases). The CDR3 has 14 amino acids. The V end lost 5 bases, the J end lost 5 bases, and 15 bases lay between the germline ends. CDR1 SGHAT and CDR2 FQDESV come from the germline V gene (reference sequence). This chain's CDR3 is CASSKAGAGETQYF. DNA of the CDR3: TGTGCCAGCAGCAAGGCGGGGGCAGGGGAGACCCAGTACTTC.

This sequence joins TRBV19 and TRBJ1-6, with D possibly being TRBD1 (5 bases). Germline V CDR1 and CDR2: LNHDA, SQIVND (reference sequence). V lost 4 bases and J 9 bases, leaving 13 bases between the germline ends. This CDR3 is built from 14 residues. The CDR3 DNA follows: TGTGCCAGTAGTAAGCCAGGGAGGTTTTCACCCCTCCACTTT. Translating it yields CASSKPGRFSPLHF. Variable domain in full (rest from reference TRBV19 and TRBJ1-6): DGGITQSPKYLFRKEGQNVTLSCEQNLNHDAMYWYRQDPGQGLRLIYYSQIVNDFQKGDIAEGYSVSREKKESFPLTVTSAQKNPTAFYLCASSKPGRFSPLHFGNGTRLTVT.

This clone was recorded once. V is TRBV6-2 or TRBV6-3 and J is TRBJ1-5; 10 nucleotides agree with TRBD1. This CDR3 has 14 amino acids. The germline V gene has CDR1 MNHEY and CDR2 SVGEGT. Trimming took 5 bases from V and 5 from J; bases not matched to a gene: 3. The CDR3 loop reads CASSPDRGHQPQHF. In nucleotides, the CDR3 is TGTGCCAGCAGTCCCGACAGGGGGCATCAGCCCCAGCATTTT.

About this clone: Other DNA sequences from this sample encode an identical CDR3 as well. The CDR3 bases are TGTGCCTGGTCCAGGGGGGACTATGGCTACACCTTC. It codes for CAWSRGDYGYTF. This chain uses TRBV30 with TRBJ1-2, with TRBD1 matching over 7 bases. This CDR3 spans 12 amino acids. The trim removed 5 bases at V and 3 bases at J, leaving 3 bases unmatched. Germline V gene sequence: CDR1 GTSNPN, CDR2 SVGIG (reference sequence).

The chain uses TRBV20-1 and TRBJ2-1; a weak D match, TRBD2 (5 bases). The CDR3 spans 11 residues. Per germline, CDR1 DFQATT and CDR2 SNEGSKA (reference sequence). V was shortened by 3 bases and J by 7 bases, with 7 bases between the two germline ends. This chain's CDR3 is CSARGSNEQFF. In nucleotides, the CDR3 is TGCAGTGCTAGGGGGAGTAATGAGCAGTTCTTC.

The chain couples TRBV12-5 to TRBJ1-5; D ambiguous. This CDR3 has 14 residues. CDR1 and CDR2 (germline): LGHNT, FRNRAP. V was pared by 1 base and J by 6 bases, with 10 bases between. CDR3 DNA sequence: TGTGCTAGTGGTTTGGGGCTCGAGGGTCAGCCCCAGCATTTT. This gives the protein CASGLGLEGQPQHF.

The chain uses TRBV11-3 and TRBJ2-1; 7 bases map to TRBD1. The CDR3 spans 15 residues. The ends lost 5 bases at V and 3 bases at J; junction bases unmatched: 7. Per the germline V gene, CDR1 is SGHNT and CDR2 is YENEEA. The CDR3 protein is CASSPTQGVYNEQFF. DNA for the CDR3: TGTGCCAGCAGCCCCACCCAGGGGGTCTACAATGAGCAGTTCTTC.

V and J are TRBV19 and TRBJ2-7; 10 bases are shared with TRBD2. The J segment lost 2 bases and the V segment lost 6 bases, leaving 7 bases of the junction unmatched. The CDR3 runs 15 residues. The germline V gene encodes CDR1 LNHDA and CDR2 SQIVND (reference sequence). CDR3 in amino acids: CASSPGTSETYEQYF. DNA of the CDR3: TGTGCCAGTAGCCCCGGGACTAGCGAAACCTACGAGCAGTACTTC.